This T cell receptor beta chain appears in the sequencing data of a study of CD8+CD57+ T cells in acquired aplastic anemia. Comment on this clonotype: Its cognate antigen is unknown.

The CDR3 has 13 residues. Germline loops: CDR1 SGHRS, CDR2 YFSETQ. The ends were cut back, 3 bases at V and 5 bases at J, with 12 bases in the middle. Whole-study results and caveats: The study found no significant CD8+ Simpson's diversity difference between patients and controls.

Profiling of TCR beta VDJ combinations and CDR3 sequences used genomic DNA as template. TCRdb independently ran MiXCR on the reads; one entry per CDR3 protein. The table records 180,000 or so distinct CDR3 sequences, over 40% of them present only once. Those patients picked for sequencing had displayed CD8+CD57+ cell expansion on flow cytometry. Blood was sampled before the patients had received any therapy. The V and J genes are TRBV5-1 and TRBJ2-7, with no clear D. The sequenced sample consisted of sorted CD4+, CD8+, or CD8+CD57+ T cells (not recorded which) from PBMCs. This receptor was obtained from a human donor with aplastic anemia. The CDR3 is CASSSRTWNEQYF. The CDR3 DNA sequence: TGCGCCAGCAGCTCACGAACCTGGAACGAGCAGTACTTC.